These 20 T cell receptor beta chains came from one sample sequenced in a study of human T cells and chemical hapten exposure (dated by TCRdb to the early 2020s). The intended sense of this specimen's time point label: pre-sensitization, week 0. In light of the paper, this sample's treatment or condition label describes: therapeutic diphenylcyclopropenone sensitization with weekly scalp DPC. The library was built by means of RACE. Sequenced on a NextSeq 500. TCRdb cleaned the public reads at Q25 with fastp, built clones with MiXCR and kept in-frame beta chains. Rows with a matching CDR3 protein are joined into one entry that keeps the most common DNA and genes. The sample table records tens of thousands of distinct CDR3 sequences; about 7.6% of these occur just once. The biggest ten clones account for over 1% of the sample. The material sequenced was whole blood, taken in connection with sensitization to the hapten diphenylcyclopropenone (DPC). These receptors all come from a woman in her fifties or sixties with alopecia areata. Some clones in this sample may be carry-over from other donors' samples.

This clonotype appeared a few times. V is TRBV28 and J is TRBJ2-7; D is undetermined. The CDR3 has 14 residues. The V end lost 6 bases, the J end lost 1 base, and 13 bases lay between the germline ends. CDR1 MDHEN and CDR2 SYDVKM come from the germline V gene. CDR3: CASRDTKRSYEQYF. The CDR3, as DNA: TGTGCCAGCAGGGATACAAAAAGATCCTACGAGCAGTACTTC.

The chain recombines TRBV29-1 with TRBJ2-2; D uncertain. Deletions cut 7 bases from V and 6 bases from J, with 12 bases between. CDR1 and CDR2 from the germline V gene are SQVTM and ANQGSEA. The CDR3 extends over 12 amino acids. DNA of the CDR3: TGCAGCGCGGTCTGGAGCCCCGGGGAGCTGTTTTTT. Residues: CSAVWSPGELFF.

This clonotype was seen ten or more times. V usage is TRBV7-2 and J usage is TRBJ2-1; possible D gene TRBD1, 6 bases. V was cut by 2 bases and J by 7 bases, with 12 bases left in between. CDR1 is SGHTA and CDR2 is FQGNSA in the germline V gene. The CDR3 is 14 residues long. CDR3 residues: CASSLSRGTNEQFF. The CDR3 coding sequence is TGTGCCAGCAGCTTATCTAGGGGGACGAATGAGCAGTTCTTC. Looking up the rest from reference TRBV7-2 and TRBJ2-1 gives the full variable domain: GAGVSQSPSNKVTEKGKDVELRCDPISGHTALYWYRQSLGQGLEFLIYFQGNSAPDKSGLPSDRFSAERTGGSVSTLTIQRTQQEDSAVYLCASSLSRGTNEQFFGPGTRLTVL.

In its sample, this clonotype was seen many times. The rearrangement joins TRBV10-1 to TRBJ1-1; D gene uncertain. CDR1 and CDR2 (germline): WNHNN, SYGVQD (reference sequence). Trimming removed 4 bases from V and 1 base from J, with 7 bases in between. The CDR3 has 13 residues. The CDR3 spells CASSVWRNTEAFF. Here the CDR3 DNA reads TGCGCCAGCAGTGTATGGCGGAACACTGAAGCTTTCTTT.

This clonotype was observed many times. The rearrangement links TRBV20-1 to TRBJ1-2; 7 bases agree with TRBD1. The CDR3 is made up of 16 amino acids. Germline assignment: CDR1 DFQATT and CDR2 SNEGSKA (reference sequence). J was trimmed by 8 bases and V by 0 bases; bases with no gene match: 15. CDR3 in amino acids: CSARDYSLTTGQGYTF. The CDR3 DNA follows: TGCAGTGCTAGAGATTACTCCCTCACGACAGGGCAGGGCTACACCTTC.

The V call is TRBV20-1, the J call TRBJ2-5, with 8 bases aligning to TRBD2. V trimming: 3 bases; J trimming: 4 bases; junction bases outside the gene matches: 7. The CDR3 is 14 amino acids. Looked up from germline, CDR1 is DFQATT and CDR2 is SNEGSKA (reference sequence). The DNA for the CDR3 is TGCAGTGCTAGTGCCGGACTAGCCTTAGAGACCCAGTACTTC. Its protein product is CSASAGLALETQYF.

This clonotype appeared a few times. The chain links TRBV7-2 to TRBJ2-7; maybe TRBD2 (6 bases). V was pared by 2 bases and J by 6 bases, with 23 bases between. The CDR3 loop spans 17 amino acids. Germline CDR1 SGHTA, CDR2 FQGNSA. The CDR3, as DNA: TGTGCCAGCAGCTTAAAACTTGCCGGGACTCCAGGTTCCGAGCAGTACTTC. This sequence encodes CASSLKLAGTPGSEQYF.

In this sample, this clonotype turned up many times. V and J are TRBV3-1 and TRBJ2-7; no reliable D call. CDR3 length: 11 amino acids. CDR1 and CDR2 from the germline V gene are LGHDT and YNNKEL (reference sequence). Trimming took off 4 bases at V and 5 bases at J, with 6 bases between the two ends. This CDR3 reads CASSRNDEQYF. CDR3 bases: TGTGCCAGCAGCCGTAACGACGAGCAGTACTTC.

This chain uses TRBV10-3 with TRBJ2-3; no clear D. CDR3 length: 13 amino acids. Per germline, CDR1 ENHRY and CDR2 SYGVKD. V dropped 7 bases and J dropped 0 bases, with 8 bases sitting between them. The CDR3 spells CAIKPRSTDTQYF. In DNA form, the CDR3 reads TGTGCCATCAAGCCTAGGAGCACAGATACGCAGTATTTT.

This clonotype came up many times. This rearrangement joins TRBV7-2 to TRBJ2-2, with D maybe TRBD1 (5 bases). The CDR3 length is 15 residues. Germline CDR1 is SGHTA and CDR2 is FQGNSA. Trimming pared 3 bases from V and 2 bases from J, leaving 10 bases between. The CDR3 is CASSFRQGNTGELFF. The CDR3 bases are TGTGCCAGCAGCTTTAGGCAGGGAAACACCGGGGAGCTGTTTTTT. The complete variable domain, with remaining parts taken from reference TRBV7-2 and TRBJ2-2, reads GAGVSQSPSNKVTEKGKDVELRCDPISGHTALYWYRQSLGQGLEFLIYFQGNSAPDKSGLPSDRFSAERTGGSVSTLTIQRTQQEDSAVYLCASSFRQGNTGELFFGEGSRLTVL.

This clonotype was seen ten or more times. This chain uses TRBV4-2 with TRBJ2-1, with 8 bases fitting TRBD1. The CDR3 extends over 16 amino acids. CDR1 and CDR2 (germline): LGHNA, YNFKEQ. The ends lost 0 bases at V and 7 bases at J; junction bases unmatched: 8. CDR3 amino acids: CASSQDNDRGSNEQFF. The CDR3 coding sequence is TGTGCCAGCAGCCAAGATAATGACAGGGGATCGAATGAGCAGTTCTTC.

This clonotype was counted between two and nine times. The chain recombines TRBV29-1 with TRBJ2-4, with 12 bases identical to TRBD2. The CDR3 spans 17 residues. The trim removed 7 bases at V and 1 base at J, leaving 11 bases unmatched. CDR1 and CDR2 (germline): SQVTM, ANQGSEA. The CDR3 DNA is TGCAGCGAGCCGGGACTAGCGGGCCTCGGCGCCAAAAACATTCAGTACTTC. Amino acids: CSEPGLAGLGAKNIQYF.

Ten or more counts support this clonotype. J is TRBJ2-1 and V is TRBV6-1; TRBD2 is a possible D gene (5 bases). CDR3 length: 16 amino acids. Germline CDR1 MNHNS, CDR2 SASEGT. V dropped 2 bases and J dropped 0 bases, with 11 bases sitting between them. This CDR3 is CASSELPGSSYNEQFF. The CDR3 DNA reads TGTGCCAGCAGTGAACTGCCGGGAAGCTCCTACAATGAGCAGTTCTTC.

This clonotype was seen repeatedly, ten times or more. The chain uses TRBV11-1 and TRBJ2-3; D call uncertain. Looked up from germline, CDR1 is SGHAT and CDR2 is FQDESV (reference sequence). The CDR3 is 14 residues long. The V gene lost 4 bases and the J gene lost 4 bases, with 12 bases spanning the gap. The CDR3 nucleotides read TGTGCCAGCAGCTCCCCGTCAGGTGCAGATACGCAGTATTTT. This translates into CASSSPSGADTQYF.

This clonotype showed up many times. The chain links TRBV6-2 or TRBV6-3 to TRBJ2-7; possibly TRBD2 for D (6 bases). The CDR3 spans 14 residues. Germline assignment: CDR1 MNHEY and CDR2 SVGEGT. Trimming pared 10 bases from V and 4 bases from J, leaving 20 bases between. CDR3 residues: CATHRGSLTYEQYF. CDR3 in DNA: TGTGCCACCCACCGGGGGAGCTTGACTTACGAGCAGTACTTC.

This rearrangement joins TRBV3-1 to TRBJ2-5, with D perhaps being TRBD1 or TRBD2 (6 bases each). The CDR3 is made up of 17 amino acids. In germline, CDR1 is LGHDT, CDR2 YNNKEL (reference sequence). V lost 1 base and J 5 bases, leaving 20 bases between the germline ends. The CDR3 bases are TGTGCCAGCAGCCAAGGCCTCATTTACAGGGAGGAGGAGACCCAGTACTTC. Translated: CASSQGLIYREEETQYF.

CDR3 DNA: TGTGCCACCAATCCCACCTACTCCTACAATGAGCAGTTCTTC. Translating it yields CATNPTYSYNEQFF. This chain connects TRBV6-2 or TRBV6-3 to TRBJ2-1; D is unclear. V was shortened by 10 bases and J by 0 bases, with 13 bases between the two germline ends. Germline V gene lookup returns CDR1 MNHEY and CDR2 SVGEGT. This CDR3 region has 14 residues.

This clonotype was seen only a few times. The chain carries TRBV18 and TRBJ1-2; no clear D. CDR1 and CDR2 from the germline V gene are KGHSH and LQKENI. The CDR3 extends over 13 amino acids. V was trimmed by 2 bases and J by 1 base, leaving 5 bases between them. The CDR3 nucleotides are TGTGCCAGCTCACCAGCGCATAACTATGGCTACACCTTC. Its translation is CASSPAHNYGYTF.

This clonotype was counted a few times. This chain uses TRBV28 with TRBJ2-3; 12 positions agree with TRBD2. CDR3 length: 16 amino acids. V shed 7 bases and J 4 bases; nucleotides not matched to a gene: 9. From germline, CDR1 is MDHEN and CDR2 SYDVKM. CDR3: CASTPPLAGGPDTQYF. The DNA of the CDR3 is TGTGCCAGCACCCCACCCCTAGCGGGAGGGCCAGATACGCAGTATTTT.

The chain carries TRBV21-1 and TRBJ2-1; no DNA check was done on the table's D call, TRBD1. TRBV21-1 is a documented pseudogene. The CDR3 sequence is 12 residues long. CDR3 in amino acids: CASSRDSHEQFF. CDR3 in DNA: TGTGCCAGCAGCAGGGACAGTCATGAGCAGTTCTTC.